The clone carrying this TCR beta chain was detected only once. This same CDR3 is encoded by further DNA sequences in the sample. The entry originates in a study of cytomegalovirus exposure and HLA in healthy donors. The study ran its PCR with 60 Vbeta and 13 Jbeta primers. This table comes from immunoSEQ multiplex PCR, and its TCRdb copy is limited to in-frame clones, with some not included. Of 80,000 or so clones detected, under 80% appear once; the ten largest clones hold 6.5% to 7.5%. V lost 1 base, J lost 1 base, and 4 bases stayed unmatched. The germline CDR1 and CDR2 sequences are SGDLS and YYNGEE. The CDR3 totals 17 residues.

The sequenced sample consisted of PBMCs. The rearrangement joins TRBV9 to TRBJ2-5; 13 bases line up with TRBD2. This TCR was sampled from a woman aged 45-59 years in good health and CMV-seropositive. CDR3 in amino acids: CASSVSRLAGGQETQYF. CDR3 bases: TGTGCCAGCAGCGTATCTAGACTAGCGGGGGGCCAAGAGACCCAGTACTTC.